This T cell receptor (beta chain) was captured by sequencing in a study of cytomegalovirus exposure and HLA in healthy donors. Whole-study context: In an earlier analysis, around 120 million unique TCR beta sequences were found from 200 million or so T cells.

Whole-study results and caveats: The study found most TCR sequences rare, yet found some public TCRs in many donors.

The germline gives CDR1 SGHVS, CDR2 FQNEAQ. Between the trimmed V and J ends, which lost 4 bases and 9 bases, there was a span of 10 bases. The CDR3 is made up of 11 amino acids. The PCR made use of 60 Vbeta and 13 Jbeta primers. Clones were sequenced by immunoSEQ multiplex PCR, and TCRdb holds only the in-frame ones, with some missing. This specimen shows approximately 92,000 clones; the ten leading clones hold roughly 3%. Comments on this clone: Its specificity is not known.

The sample taken for sequencing was PBMCs. The chain uses TRBV7-8 and TRBJ2-7; tentatively, D is TRBD2 (6 bases). This TCR came from a woman in her twenties or thirties in good health and CMV-seronegative. In DNA, the CDR3 is TGTGCCAGCAGCTCGGACTATCGGCAGTACTTC. Its translation is CASSSDYRQYF.